The clone carrying this T cell receptor beta chain has just a few counts. Its target is not known. Every bit of the isolated RNA underwent reverse transcription, so sequencing read expressed TCRB transcripts. TCRdb keeps only in-frame clones here, not all; method: immunoSEQ multiplex PCR. The table shows roughly 400,000 clones, with around a tenth occurring only once. This sample stems from a study of beta chain features in type 1 diabetes. For the study at large: In all, approximately 100,000,000 sorted cells from all samples were analyzed.

The CDR3 length is 17 residues. Trimming cost V 0 bases and J 0 bases; bases outside gene matches: 0. CDR1 and CDR2 from the germline V gene are SGHRS and YFSETQ. Overall study findings and caveats: Type 1 diabetes patients had moderately but significantly shorter TCRB CDR3s in all four CD4+ subsets.

Sequenced input: central memory CD4+ T cells from blood. The chain joins TRBV5-1 to TRBJ2-1, with TRBD2 matching 13 bases. The receptor was isolated from a man aged 30-40 years with type 1 diabetes. The CDR3 protein is CASSLGLAGGSYNEQFF. In DNA, the CDR3 is TGCGCCAGCAGCTTGGGACTAGCGGGGGGCTCCTACAATGAGCAGTTCTTC.